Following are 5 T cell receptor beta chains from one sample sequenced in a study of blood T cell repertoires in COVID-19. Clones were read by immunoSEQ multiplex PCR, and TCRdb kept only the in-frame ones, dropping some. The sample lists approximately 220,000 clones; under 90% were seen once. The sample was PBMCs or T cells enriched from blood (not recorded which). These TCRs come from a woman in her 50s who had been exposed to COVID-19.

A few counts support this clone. The CDR3 DNA reads as TGTGCCAGCTCACCGGAGGGCCTGGGCTATGGCTACACCTTC. The encoded protein is CASSPEGLGYGYTF. V usage is TRBV18 and J usage is TRBJ1-2; D unclear. Germline lookup yields CDR1 KGHSH and CDR2 LQKENI. V was trimmed by 3 bases and J by 4 bases, leaving 12 bases between them. The CDR3 loop spans 14 amino acids.

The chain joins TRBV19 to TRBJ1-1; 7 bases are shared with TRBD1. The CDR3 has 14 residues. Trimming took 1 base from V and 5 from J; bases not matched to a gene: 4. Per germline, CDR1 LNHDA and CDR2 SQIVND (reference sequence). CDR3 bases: TGTGCCAGTAGTATAGGACAGGGCGGGACTGAAGCTTTCTTT. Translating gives CASSIGQGGTEAFF.

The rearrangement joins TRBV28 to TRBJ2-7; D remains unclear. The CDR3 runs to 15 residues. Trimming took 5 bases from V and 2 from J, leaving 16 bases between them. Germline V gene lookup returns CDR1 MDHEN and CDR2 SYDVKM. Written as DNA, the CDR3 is TGTGCCAGCAGTCTCTACTTCGGAGAGACCTACGAGCAGTACTTC. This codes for CASSLYFGETYEQYF.

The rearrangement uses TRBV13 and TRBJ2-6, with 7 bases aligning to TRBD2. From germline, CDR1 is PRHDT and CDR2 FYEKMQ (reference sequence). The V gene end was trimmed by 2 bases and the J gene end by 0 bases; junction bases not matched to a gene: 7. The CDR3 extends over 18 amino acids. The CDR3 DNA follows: TGTGCCAGCAGCTTACCGGCGCGGGGGAGCTCTGGGGCCAACGTCCTGACTTTC. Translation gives CASSLPARGSSGANVLTF.

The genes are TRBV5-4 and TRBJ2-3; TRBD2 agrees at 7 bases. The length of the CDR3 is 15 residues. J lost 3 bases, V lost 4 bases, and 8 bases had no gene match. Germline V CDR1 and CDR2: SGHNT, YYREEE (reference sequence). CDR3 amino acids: CASSGSGTTTDTQYF. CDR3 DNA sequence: TGTGCCAGCAGCGGCTCCGGGACTACGACAGATACGCAGTATTTT.